Listed below are T cell receptor beta chains from one sample, sequenced in a study of T cell responses to AZD1222 COVID-19 vaccine. Method: immunoSEQ multiplex PCR; TCRdb's copy keeps in-frame clones and lacks some. The sample comprises roughly 100,000 clones, 85% to 90% of which are singletons, and over 8% rests with the top ten. Source: peripheral blood, taken on day 0 of AZD1222 vaccination. Receptors were obtained from an adult in good health. Both conserved end residues are part of each CDR3. D genes are given only for firm matches. Expanded clones get a size class; other rows say once, few or many, or leave the size out.

>NA|TRBJ1-1|TRBV30|NA
TGTGCCTCCACCCCACGGGGGAAAAACACTGAAGCTTTCTTT
CASTPRGKNTEAFF
>NA|TRBJ1-4|TRBV5-1|NA
TGCGCCAGCATGTTAACTAATGAAAAACTGTTTTTT
CASMLTNEKLFF
>NA|TRBJ2-1|TRBV28|NA
TGTGCCAGCAGTTTGCCTCGCACAGGGTCGAGCTTTGGCAATGAGCAGTTCTTC
CASSLPRTGSSFGNEQFF
>TRBD1|TRBJ2-5|TRBV9|once
TGTGCCAGCAGCGCCTGGGACAGGGGACAAGAGACCCAGTACTTC
CASSAWDRGQETQYF
>NA|TRBJ1-2|TRBV20-1|NA
TGCAGTGCTGGGGAAAACTATGGCTACACCTTC
CSAGENYGYTF
>TRBD2|TRBJ2-2|TRBV5-8|few
TGTGCCAGCAGTGTCGGACTAGCGGCGAACACCGGGGAGCTGTTTTTT
CASSVGLAANTGELFF
>NA|TRBJ2-1|TRBV11-3|NA
TGTGCCAGCAGCTGGGGCGGTAGCTCCTACAATGAGCAGTTCTTC
CASSWGGSSYNEQFF
>NA|TRBJ2-1|TRBV18|NA
TGTGCCAGCTCACCAGGAGGAGCGGACTCCTACAATGAGCAGTTCTTC
CASSPGGADSYNEQFF
>NA|TRBJ1-2|TRBV28|NA
TGTGCCAGCGGATGGTCGGACTATGGCTACACCTTC
CASGWSDYGYTF
>TRBD1|TRBJ1-2|TRBV9|NA
TGTGCCAGCAGCGTAGGGGACAGGGGGCTGATCTATGGCTACACCTTC
CASSVGDRGLIYGYTF
>TRBD1|TRBJ1-6|TRBV6-1|NA
TGTGCCAGCAGTGACACGGGACAGGGGACTTCACCCCTCCACTTT
CASSDTGQGTSPLHF
>TRBD1|TRBJ1-3|TRBV28|NA
TGTGCCAGCAGTTTCCCAGGGGGCATTATAAACACCATATATTTT
CASSFPGGIINTIYF
>NA|TRBJ1-5|TRBV27|NA
TGTGCCAGCTTCCCCAGGCGGGGGGGCAATCAGCCCCAGCATTTT
CASFPRRGGNQPQHF
>NA|TRBJ1-1|TRBV7-9|NA
TGTGCCAGCAGCTCCCAGGGGTCGAACACTGAAGCTTTCTTT
CASSSQGSNTEAFF
>NA|TRBJ2-7|TRBV9|many
TGTGCCAGCAGCCCCGGGAGTTACGAGCAGTACTTC
CASSPGSYEQYF
>TRBD2|TRBJ2-5|TRBV23-1|NA
TGCGCCAGCAGTCAATCGTTTATTGCTAGCGGGAGGCGGTACCAAGAGACCCAGTACTTC
CASSQSFIASGRRYQETQYF
>NA|TRBJ1-1|TRBV6-5|NA
TGTGCCAGCAGTACTAGGGAGGCGGGGGAAACTGAAGCTTTCTTT
CASSTREAGETEAFF
>TRBD1|TRBJ2-7|TRBV7-6|NA
TGTGCCAGCAGCTTAGGGACAGGGGGCGTCTACGAGCAGTACTTC
CASSLGTGGVYEQYF
>TRBD2|TRBJ2-3|TRBV28|few
TGTGCCAGCAGTCCTCCCGGGGGGAAGAGTAATACGCAGTATTTT
CASSPPGGKSNTQYF
>NA|TRBJ2-1|TRBV19|NA
TGTGCCAGTAGTATCCCCGGGGGCGATTTGAATGAGCAGTTCTTC
CASSIPGGDLNEQFF
>NA|TRBJ1-2|TRBV5-4|NA
TGTGCCAGCAGCTTGACGGGTTCGTATCTTGCTAACTATGGCTACACCTTC
CASSLTGSYLANYGYTF
>NA|TRBJ1-5|TRBV5-1|NA
TGCGCCAGCAGCTTGGGGGAAAATCAGCCCCAGCATTTT
CASSLGENQPQHF
>TRBD1|TRBJ2-7|TRBV6-5|NA
TGTGCCAGCAGTTCACTGGGGCGGACAGGCTCCTACGAGCAGTACTTC
CASSSLGRTGSYEQYF
>NA|TRBJ2-7|TRBV21-1|NA
TGTGCCAGCAGCAACAGGGGCGCGGATAGCTACGAGCAGTACTTC
CASSNRGADSYEQYF
>TRBD1|TRBJ1-1|TRBV11-2|NA
TGTGCCAGCAGCGCTAGACAGGGGGCGGGAACTGAAGCTTTCTTT
CASSARQGAGTEAFF
>NA|TRBJ2-6|TRBV5-1|NA
TGCGCCAGCAGCCTCACCTTGGGAGCCGGGGCCAACGTCCTGACTTTC
CASSLTLGAGANVLTF
>NA|TRBJ1-5|TRBV18|NA
TGTGCCAGCTCATCAAGCGGAGACAGTCAGCCCCAGCATTTT
CASSSSGDSQPQHF
>TRBD2|TRBJ2-1|TRBV25-1|NA
TGTGCCAGCAGTGGGGAGGGCCTTTTGAATGAGCAGTTCTTC
CASSGEGLLNEQFF
>NA|TRBJ1-1|TRBV7-9|NA
TGTGCCAGCAGCTTAGGGGCGCACCAGTCCACTGAAGCTTTCTTT
CASSLGAHQSTEAFF
>NA|TRBJ2-7|TRBV6-5|once
TGTGCCAGCAGTCTTGACCGTTACTCCTACGAGCAGTACTTC
CASSLDRYSYEQYF
>NA|TRBJ1-5|TRBV28|few
TGTGCCAGCAGTTTCCTGGGCTATAGCAATCAGCCCCAGCATTTT
CASSFLGYSNQPQHF
>NA|TRBJ2-7|TRBV7-2|NA
TGTGCCAGCAGCTTAGTGGGCGGGGTGAGCTCCTACGAGCAGTACTTC
CASSLVGGVSSYEQYF
>NA|TRBJ1-3|TRBV29-1|NA
TGCAGCGCTAAAACCGGGGAGTCGTCTGGAAACACCATATATTTT
CSAKTGESSGNTIYF
>NA|TRBJ2-5|TRBV6-2/TRBV6-3|NA
TGTGCCAGCAGTTATCGCCAAGGGGGGGGAGAGACCCAGTACTTC
CASSYRQGGGETQYF
>NA|TRBJ2-7|TRBV28|NA
TGTGCCAGCAGTCCCCCCGGGGCCTTCTACGAGCAGTACTTC
CASSPPGAFYEQYF
>TRBD1|TRBJ1-2|TRBV28|NA
TGTGCCAGCAGACCTTTTCAGGGGGCTGACTATGGCTACACCTTC
CASRPFQGADYGYTF
>NA|TRBJ2-3|TRBV5-6|NA
TGTGCCAGCAGCTTACGATTGGGTCAACTGGATACGCAGTATTTT
CASSLRLGQLDTQYF